The 21 T cell receptor beta chains below were found in one sample sequenced in a study of control samples from healthy donors and cancer patients. Some clones are missing from TCRdb's copy, which holds only in-frame ones; the method was immunoSEQ multiplex PCR. This sample has 75,000 to 80,000 clones, with under 90% found just once. The sample comprised PBMCs. Every receptor here comes from a woman aged 45-65 years with colorectal cancer.

The chain employs TRBV6-1 and TRBJ2-3; D possibly matches TRBD1 or TRBD2 (6 bases each). V dropped 2 bases and J dropped 5 bases, with 11 bases sitting between them. There are 14 residues in the CDR3. Germline CDR1 is MNHNS and CDR2 is SASEGT. CDR3 sequence: CASSERGAGDTQYF. CDR3 in DNA: TGTGCCAGCAGTGAAAGGGGGGCCGGAGATACGCAGTATTTT.

The chain uses TRBV15 and TRBJ2-2, with 10 bases that match TRBD1. The CDR3 is 15 amino acids. Germline CDR1 reads LNHNV; CDR2 reads YYDKDF (reference sequence). J was trimmed by 7 bases and V by 4 bases; bases with no gene match: 6. For the CDR3, the DNA is TGTGCCACCAGCACAGGGACAGGGGTGCACGGGGAGCTGTTTTTT. Amino acids: CATSTGTGVHGELFF.

J is TRBJ2-5 and V is TRBV5-6, with D tentatively TRBD1 (6 bases). Germline loops: CDR1 SGHDT, CDR2 YYEEEE. The CDR3 extends over 15 amino acids. V was cut by 0 bases and J by 1 base, with 10 bases left in between. The CDR3 here is CASSLARGGQETQYF. In DNA form, the CDR3 reads TGTGCCAGCAGCTTGGCCCGAGGGGGCCAAGAGACCCAGTACTTC.

The V gene is TRBV6-5, the J gene TRBJ2-3; TRBD2 is a possible D gene (7 bases). CDR3 size: 15 residues. Per the germline V gene, CDR1 is MNHEY and CDR2 is SVGAGI. The germline V and J ends were trimmed by 8 bases and 4 bases, with 19 bases remaining between them. CDR3 protein: CASSRGRGDSDTQYF. The DNA for the CDR3 is TGTGCCAGCTCCCGAGGGAGGGGGGACTCAGATACGCAGTATTTT.

The chain has TRBV19 and TRBJ2-1, with a tentative D call TRBD1 (5 bases). The CDR3 is 14 residues long. Trimming shortened V by 8 bases and J by 2 bases, and 13 bases separated the two germline ends. Germline V gene data show CDR1 as LNHDA and CDR2 as SQIVND (reference sequence). The CDR3 spells CASRQAGPYNEQFF. DNA for the CDR3: TGTGCCAGTCGTCAGGCAGGGCCCTACAATGAGCAGTTCTTC.

The chain links TRBV11-1 to TRBJ2-1; no definite D call. CDR1 is SGHAT and CDR2 is FQDESV in the germline V gene (reference sequence). Trimming cost V 3 bases and J 11 bases, with 8 bases left between them. This CDR3 has 11 amino acids. CDR3 residues: CASSLGTKQFF. CDR3 nucleotides: TGTGCCAGCAGCTTGGGCACGAAGCAGTTCTTC.

The rearrangement uses TRBV20-1 and TRBJ2-3; 11 nucleotides match TRBD1. V lost 3 bases and J lost 5; bases outside the gene matches: 10. The CDR3 has 16 amino acids. The germline V gene has CDR1 DFQATT and CDR2 SNEGSKA (reference sequence). CDR3 coding DNA: TGCAGTGCTAGTCTGCCTGGACAGGGGGCGGGAGATACGCAGTATTTT. Its protein is CSASLPGQGAGDTQYF.

The CDR3 coding sequence is TGTGCCAGCAGTGAAGTCCGGGACAGAGAAAAACTGTTTTTT. Protein: CASSEVRDREKLFF. V and J are TRBV2 and TRBJ1-4; 7 bases line up with TRBD1. The CDR3 has 14 residues. Germline trimming cut 1 base from V and 8 bases from J; bases unmatched to any gene: 4. Germline loops: CDR1 SNHLY, CDR2 FYNNEI.

The chain links TRBV4-1 to TRBJ2-1; the D is unclear. The V end was cut by 0 bases, the J end by 4 bases, with 10 bases between. Germline lookup yields CDR1 MGHRA and CDR2 YSYEKL. The CDR3 is 15 amino acids. In nucleotides, the CDR3 is TGCGCCAGCAGCCAAGATTTCGCGCCTTACAATGAGCAGTTCTTC. Translating it yields CASSQDFAPYNEQFF.

V is TRBV5-8 and J is TRBJ1-2; D possibly corresponds to TRBD1 (5 bases). Trimming removed 6 bases at V and 6 bases at J, with 24 bases between. Germline V gene lookup returns CDR1 SGHTS and CDR2 YDEGEE. The CDR3 has 16 residues. The CDR3 bases are TGTGCCAGCACTTGGGGCCCTTACCAGGGCTGGGATGGCTACACCTTC. The encoded protein is CASTWGPYQGWDGYTF. Combining the CDR3 with reference TRBV5-8 and TRBJ1-2 gives the whole variable domain EAGVTQSPTHLIKTRGQQATLRCSPISGHTSVYWYQQALGLGLQFLLWYDEGEERNRGNFPPRFSGRQFPNYSSELNVNALELEDSALYLCASTWGPYQGWDGYTFGSGTRLTVV.

The genes are TRBV5-1 and TRBJ1-2; a possible D gene is TRBD1 (5 bases). The CDR3 extends over 14 amino acids. V lost 6 bases and J 8 bases, leaving 20 bases between the germline ends. Germline CDR1 and CDR2: SGHRS and YFSETQ. The CDR3 nucleotides are TGCGCCAGCACCCCGGGGGAGCCCAGAGGCGGCTACACCTTC. This translates into CASTPGEPRGGYTF.

The chain employs TRBV5-1 and TRBJ2-1; 10 bases map to TRBD1. The J segment lost 8 bases and the V segment lost 4 bases, leaving 3 bases of the junction unmatched. The CDR3 contains 13 residues. The germline gives CDR1 SGHRS, CDR2 YFSETQ. CDR3 DNA sequence: TGCGCCAGCAGCGGGGACAGGGGCCATGAGCAGTTCTTC. Translating gives CASSGDRGHEQFF.

The rearrangement links TRBV18 to TRBJ1-2; TRBD1 might be the D (5 bases). V was cut by 2 bases and J by 1 base, with 11 bases left in between. This CDR3 is built from 15 residues. Germline V CDR1 and CDR2: KGHSH, LQKENI. CDR3 DNA: TGTGCCAGCTCACCAGCGACAGAGCATAACTATGGCTACACCTTC. It encodes CASSPATEHNYGYTF.

The chain carries TRBV6-4 and TRBJ2-1; possible D gene TRBD1, 6 bases. CDR1 and CDR2 from the germline V gene are MRHNA and SNTAGT. Trimming took 4 bases from V and 4 from J, leaving 14 bases between them. This CDR3 has 15 residues. CDR3 DNA sequence: TGTGCCAGCAGTGCCTCACGGGACACTTACAATGAGCAGTTCTTC. It specifies CASSASRDTYNEQFF.

This CDR3 is CASSPLAETQYF. The CDR3, as DNA: TGCGCCAGCAGCCCTCTAGCGGAGACCCAGTACTTC. The J gene is TRBJ2-5, the V gene TRBV5-1, with D tentatively TRBD2 (6 bases). Per germline, CDR1 SGHRS and CDR2 YFSETQ. This CDR3 is 12 amino acids long. V lost 4 bases and J lost 5, with 9 bases in between. The complete variable domain, with remaining parts taken from reference TRBV5-1 and TRBJ2-5, reads KAGVTQTPRYLIKTRGQQVTLSCSPISGHRSVSWYQQTPGQGLQFLFEYFSETQRNKGNFPGRFSGRQFSNSRSEMNVSTLELGDSALYLCASSPLAETQYFGPGTRLLVL.

V is TRBV7-8 and J is TRBJ1-6; D is undetermined. From germline, CDR1 is SGHVS and CDR2 FQNEAQ. Trimming took 1 base from V and 7 from J, leaving 11 bases between them. The CDR3 loop spans 15 amino acids. The CDR3 reads CASSLEASGNSPLHF. The CDR3 DNA sequence: TGTGCCAGCAGCTTAGAGGCAAGTGGGAATTCACCCCTCCACTTT.

This chain connects TRBV6-6 to TRBJ2-5; 7 bases map to TRBD1. Germline V gene lookup returns CDR1 MNHNY and CDR2 SVGAGI (reference sequence). J was trimmed by 7 bases and V by 5 bases; bases with no gene match: 7. This CDR3 has 13 residues. The CDR3 reads CASSGGQSPTQYF. CDR3 DNA: TGTGCCAGCAGTGGGGGACAGAGTCCGACCCAGTACTTC.

The chain couples TRBV6-5 to TRBJ2-2; D is unresolved. Trimming left V 4 bases short and J 6 bases short, with 6 bases between. Germline CDR1 is MNHEY and CDR2 is SVGAGI. The CDR3 is 12 amino acids. In DNA form, the CDR3 reads TGTGCCAGCAGTTCGATCTCCGGGGAGCTGTTTTTT. Translated, it gives CASSSISGELFF.

The gene calls are TRBV2 and TRBJ2-3; 8 positions agree with TRBD1. Per the germline V gene, CDR1 is SNHLY and CDR2 is FYNNEI. Trimming at V came to 5 bases and at J to 3 bases, leaving 7 bases not matched to a gene. CDR3 length: 15 residues. This CDR3 reads CASSSGQGWTDTQYF. The CDR3, as DNA: TGTGCCAGCAGTTCCGGACAGGGTTGGACAGATACGCAGTATTTT.

This clone was seen just once. The chain has TRBV12-5 and TRBJ2-5; 13 bases fit TRBD2. V lost 0 bases to trimming and J lost 5 bases; unmatched junction nucleotides: 12. CDR3 length: 19 residues. Germline loops: CDR1 LGHNT, CDR2 FRNRAP. The CDR3 spells CASGLVPGLAGAEAETQYF. The CDR3 coding sequence is TGTGCTAGTGGTTTGGTACCTGGACTAGCGGGGGCCGAGGCGGAGACCCAGTACTTC.

The chain recombines TRBV30 with TRBJ2-1, with D possibly matching TRBD1 (6 bases). The ends were cut back, 4 bases at V and 8 bases at J, with 21 bases in the middle. This CDR3 spans 15 amino acids. Germline CDR1 reads GTSNPN; CDR2 reads SVGIG (reference sequence). CDR3 region: CAWTEVGAPGDEQFF. The CDR3 nucleotides are TGTGCCTGGACCGAGGTGGGGGCGCCCGGGGATGAGCAGTTCTTC.